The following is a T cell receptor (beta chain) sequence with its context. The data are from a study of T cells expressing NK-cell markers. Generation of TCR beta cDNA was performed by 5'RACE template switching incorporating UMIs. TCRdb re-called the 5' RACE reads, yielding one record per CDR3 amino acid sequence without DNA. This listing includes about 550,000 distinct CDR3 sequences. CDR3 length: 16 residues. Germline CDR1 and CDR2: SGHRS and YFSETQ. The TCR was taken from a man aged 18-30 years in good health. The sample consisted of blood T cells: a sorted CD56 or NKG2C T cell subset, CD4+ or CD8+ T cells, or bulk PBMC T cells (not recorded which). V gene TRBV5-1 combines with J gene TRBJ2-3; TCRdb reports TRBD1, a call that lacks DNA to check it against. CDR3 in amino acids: CASSFDRTGGTDTQYF. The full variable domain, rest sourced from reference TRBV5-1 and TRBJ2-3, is KAGVTQTPRYLIKTRGQQVTLSCSPISGHRSVSWYQQTPGQGLQFLFEYFSETQRNKGNFPGRFSGRQFSNSRSEMNVSTLELGDSALYLCASSFDRTGGTDTQYFGPGTRLTVL.